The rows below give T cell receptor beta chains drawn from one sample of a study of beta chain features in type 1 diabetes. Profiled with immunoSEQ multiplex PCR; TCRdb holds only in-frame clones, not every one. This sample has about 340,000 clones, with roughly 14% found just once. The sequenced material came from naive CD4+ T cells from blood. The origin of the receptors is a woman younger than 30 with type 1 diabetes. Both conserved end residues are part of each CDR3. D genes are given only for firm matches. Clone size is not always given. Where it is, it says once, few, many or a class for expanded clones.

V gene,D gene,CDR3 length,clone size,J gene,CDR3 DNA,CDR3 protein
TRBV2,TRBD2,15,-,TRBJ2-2,TGTGCCACCCAAGGACTAGCGGGAGCGGCCGGGGAGCTGTTTTTT,CATQGLAGAAGELFF
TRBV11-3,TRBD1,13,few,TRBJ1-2,TGTGCCAGCAGCCGGACAGGGGACTATGGCTACACCTTC,CASSRTGDYGYTF
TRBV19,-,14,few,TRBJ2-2,TGTGCCAGTAGTATAGTCACTAGTTCCGGGGAGCTGTTTTTT,CASSIVTSSGELFF
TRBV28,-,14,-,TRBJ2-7,TGTGCCAGCAGTTCCAGCCCGACAGTCTACGAGCAGTACTTC,CASSSSPTVYEQYF
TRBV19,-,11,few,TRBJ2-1,TGTGCCAGTAGTACCCGGAATGAGCAGTTCTTC,CASSTRNEQFF
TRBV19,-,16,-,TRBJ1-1,TGTGCCAGTAGTATAGTCGTCGGGTTATTGAACACTGAAGCTTTCTTT,CASSIVVGLLNTEAFF
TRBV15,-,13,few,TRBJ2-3,TGTGCCACCAGCTTGCGAGGATCAGATACGCAGTATTTT,CATSLRGSDTQYF
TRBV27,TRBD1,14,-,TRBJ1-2,TGTGCCAGCAGTGGGACGGACAGGGGATATGGCTACACCTTC,CASSGTDRGYGYTF
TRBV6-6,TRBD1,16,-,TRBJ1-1,TGTGCCAGCAGTTATCCGACAGGGCCCGCGGGCACTGAAGCTTTCTTT,CASSYPTGPAGTEAFF
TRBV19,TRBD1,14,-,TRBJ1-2,TGTGCCAGTAGTAGGGACAGGCTTAACTATGGCTACACCTTC,CASSRDRLNYGYTF
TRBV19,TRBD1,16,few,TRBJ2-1,TGTGCCAGTAGTCTTATACAGGGGCGACCCTACAATGAGCAGTTCTTC,CASSLIQGRPYNEQFF
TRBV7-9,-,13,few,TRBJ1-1,TGTGCCAGCAGCTTACCCCCAGGGGTCAAAGCTTTCTTT,CASSLPPGVKAFF
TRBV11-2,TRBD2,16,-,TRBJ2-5,TGTGCCAGCAGTTCGGTAGCGGGACGTCACCAAGAGACCCAGTACTTC,CASSSVAGRHQETQYF
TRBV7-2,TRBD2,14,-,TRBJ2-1,TGTGCCAGCAGCTTTCCTAGCGGGAGGGCCGAGCAGTTCTTC,CASSFPSGRAEQFF
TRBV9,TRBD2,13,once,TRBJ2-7,TGTGCCAGCAGATCTAGCGGGAGCGACGAGCAGTACTTC,CASRSSGSDEQYF
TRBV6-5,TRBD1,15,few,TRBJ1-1,TGTGCCAGCAGTTACTGGGGACAGCGAGACACTGAAGCTTTCTTT,CASSYWGQRDTEAFF
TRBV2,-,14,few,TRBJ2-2,TGTGCCAGCAAACAGGAGGAGGGGACCGGGGAGCTGTTTTTT,CASKQEEGTGELFF
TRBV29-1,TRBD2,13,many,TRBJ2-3,TGCAGCGTTGAACTAGCGGGAGCAGATACGCAGTATTTT,CSVELAGADTQYF
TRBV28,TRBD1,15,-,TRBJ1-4,TGTGCCAGCAGCCCTACAGGGGGCTCCTCATGGAGACTGTTTTTT,CASSPTGGSSWRLFF
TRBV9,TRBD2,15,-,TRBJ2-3,TGTGCCAGCAGCGTAGAAGCGGGAGCGCGGGGAACGCAGTATTTT,CASSVEAGARGTQYF
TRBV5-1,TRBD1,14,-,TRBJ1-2,TGCGCCAGCAGCCAACAACAGGGGAACTATGGCTACACCTTC,CASSQQQGNYGYTF
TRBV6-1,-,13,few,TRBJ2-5,TGTGCCAGCAGGGCCGTAAGTCTCGAGACCCAGTACTTC,CASRAVSLETQYF
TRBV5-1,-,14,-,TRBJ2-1,TGCGCCAGCAGCGATGGGACTCGGAACAATGAGCAGTTCTTC,CASSDGTRNNEQFF
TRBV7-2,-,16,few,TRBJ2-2,TGTGCCAGCAGCCTCTCCGGGACTCTGCTCGTCAGGGAGCTGTTTTTT,CASSLSGTLLVRELFF
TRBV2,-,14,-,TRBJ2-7,TGTGCCAGCAGTGAAGCGGGGCTACCCTACGAGCAGTACTTC,CASSEAGLPYEQYF
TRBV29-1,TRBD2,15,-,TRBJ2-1,TGCACCGTCCGCCACAGGTTAGCGGGATACAATGAGCAGTTCTTC,CTVRHRLAGYNEQFF
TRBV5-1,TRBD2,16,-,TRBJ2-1,TGCGCCAGCAGCATCACTAGCGGGAGCTCCTACAATGAGCAGTTCTTC,CASSITSGSSYNEQFF
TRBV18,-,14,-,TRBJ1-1,TGTGCCAGCTCACCAACGGAGCCGAACACTGAAGCTTTCTTT,CASSPTEPNTEAFF
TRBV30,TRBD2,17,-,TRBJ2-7,TGTGCCTGGAGTCTGGGGGTCCTAAGCGGGAGAGGTTACGAGCAGTACTTC,CAWSLGVLSGRGYEQYF
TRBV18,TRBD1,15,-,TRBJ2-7,TGTGCCAGCTCACCAGACAGGGATCCCTCCTACGAGCAGTACTTC,CASSPDRDPSYEQYF
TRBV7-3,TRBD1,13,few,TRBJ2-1,TGTGCCAGCAGTTCCGGACAGGGGGGACTGCAGTTCTTC,CASSSGQGGLQFF
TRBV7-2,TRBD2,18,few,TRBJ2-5,TGTGCCAGCAGCTTAGATTATTGGACTAGCGGGAGGGCGGAGACCCAGTACTTC,CASSLDYWTSGRAETQYF
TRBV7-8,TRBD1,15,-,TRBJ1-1,TGTGCCAGCAGCTTTGCCGGGACAGTGAACACTGAAGCTTTCTTT,CASSFAGTVNTEAFF
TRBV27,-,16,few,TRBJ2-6,TGTGCCAGCAGTACAAACAGGGTCCCTGGGGCCAACGTCCTGACTTTC,CASSTNRVPGANVLTF
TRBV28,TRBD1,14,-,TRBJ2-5,TGTGCCAGCAGTTTACCGGGACAGAAAGAGACCCAGTACTTC,CASSLPGQKETQYF
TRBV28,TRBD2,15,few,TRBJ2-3,TGTGCCAGCAGTTCTAGCGGGATGCCCACAGATACGCAGTATTTT,CASSSSGMPTDTQYF
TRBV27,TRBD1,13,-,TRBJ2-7,TGTGCCAGCAGGGGGACAGGAGCCTACGAGCAGTACTTC,CASRGTGAYEQYF
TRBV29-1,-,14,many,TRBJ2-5,TGCAGCGTTGGCCGGCGTTTAGGGGGAGAGACCCAGTACTTC,CSVGRRLGGETQYF
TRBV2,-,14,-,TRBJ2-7,TGTGCCAGCCTCAGCGAGCGGAACTCCTACGAGCAGTACTTC,CASLSERNSYEQYF
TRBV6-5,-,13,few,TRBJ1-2,TGTGCCAGCAGTTACGGCGGGCGTTATGGCTACACCTTC,CASSYGGRYGYTF
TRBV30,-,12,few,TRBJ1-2,TGTGCCTGGAATAAGGGGAGGTATGGCTACACCTTC,CAWNKGRYGYTF
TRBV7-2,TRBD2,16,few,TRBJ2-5,TGTGCCAGCAGCTTTGGACTAGCGGGAGCTCAAGAGACCCAGTACTTC,CASSFGLAGAQETQYF
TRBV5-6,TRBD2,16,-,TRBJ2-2,TGTGCCAGCAGCTGGGGACTAGCGGGAGCGGCGGGGGAGCTGTTTTTT,CASSWGLAGAAGELFF
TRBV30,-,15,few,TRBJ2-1,TGTGCCTGGAGTCTCGGGCTAGCCTCCGTCAATGAGCAGTTCTTC,CAWSLGLASVNEQFF
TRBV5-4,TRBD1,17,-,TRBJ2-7,TGTGCCAGCAGCGCCCGAACAGGGGGCTATCGGTCCTACGAGCAGTACTTC,CASSARTGGYRSYEQYF
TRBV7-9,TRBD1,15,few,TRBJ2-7,TGTGCCAGCAGCTTTGCGGGACAGGTGACCTACGAGCAGTACTTC,CASSFAGQVTYEQYF